A single sample is the source of the 30 T cell receptor beta chains below, sequenced in a study of blood T cells in healthy people across ages. Sample-barcoded 5' priming and a J-beta primer mix drove a second PCR of roughly 7 to 11 cycles. From the 5' RACE reads, TCRdb called clonotypes with MiXCR, one entry per CDR3 protein. Of about 1.5 million distinct CDR3 sequences listed, around 42% were seen once; the top ten hold under 8%. What was sequenced was blood. Receptors were obtained from a woman younger than 30 in good health.

The chain is built from TRBV19 and TRBJ1-2, with D perhaps TRBD1 (6 bases). CDR3 length equals 14 residues. Per the germline V gene, CDR1 is LNHDA and CDR2 is SQIVND (reference sequence). V dropped 9 bases and J dropped 4 bases, with 18 bases sitting between them. The CDR3 protein is CASQDRWEGYGYTF. CDR3 bases: TGTGCCAGCCAAGACAGGTGGGAAGGCTATGGCTACACCTTC.

This clonotype occurred many times. The rearrangement links TRBV20-1 to TRBJ2-7, with D possibly matching TRBD2 (6 bases). CDR3 length: 11 amino acids. CDR1 is DFQATT and CDR2 is SNEGSKA in the germline V gene (reference sequence). Trimming took 0 bases from V and 7 from J, leaving 7 bases between them. Here the CDR3 reads CSARDREEQYF. CDR3 nucleotide sequence: TGCAGTGCTAGAGATCGGGAGGAGCAGTACTTC.

The table lists this clonotype with a count of one. This rearrangement joins TRBV11-2 to TRBJ1-2; 11 positions agree with TRBD1. Germline V CDR1 and CDR2: SGHAT, FQNNGV. This CDR3 has 14 amino acids. The CDR3 DNA sequence: TGTCCTAGCAGCTTAACCGGGACAGGGGGTGGCTACACCTTC. It is translated as CPSSLTGTGGGYTF.

This chain links TRBV20-1 with TRBJ2-3, with 8 positions matching TRBD1. V was clipped by 6 bases and J by 2 bases; unmatched bases: 4. This CDR3 is 13 amino acids long. CDR1 is DFQATT and CDR2 is SNEGSKA in the germline V gene (reference sequence). The CDR3 is CSARTGYTDTQYF. The CDR3 nucleotides are TGCAGTGCGAGGACAGGGTACACAGATACGCAGTATTTT.

This rearrangement joins TRBV25-1 to TRBJ2-7, with 11 positions matching TRBD1. The V and J ends lost 1 base and 4 bases, in that order; junction bases with no gene match: 18. Per germline, CDR1 MGHDK and CDR2 SYGVNS. The CDR3 has 20 residues. DNA for the CDR3: TGTGCCAGCAGTGAATCCCCCGTTGGACAGGGGGCAAATTTTGGTTACGAGCAGTACTTC. This gives the protein CASSESPVGQGANFGYEQYF.

This clonotype was counted a few times. The chain joins TRBV20-1 to TRBJ2-3; the match to TRBD2 covers 11 bases. Trimming took 6 bases from V and 4 from J; bases not matched to a gene: 12. In germline, CDR1 is DFQATT, CDR2 SNEGSKA (reference sequence). The CDR3 loop spans 16 amino acids. CDR3 sequence (DNA): TGCAGTGCCCCGAGACTAGCGGGGTCCTCCGCAGATACGCAGTATTTT. Its protein product is CSAPRLAGSSADTQYF.

There are a few counts of this clonotype. The chain combines TRBV12-3 or TRBV12-4 with TRBJ1-6; 8 bases fit TRBD1. The CDR3 totals 14 residues. Germline trimming cut 7 bases from V and 11 bases from J; bases unmatched to any gene: 10. CDR3 in DNA: TGTGCCAGCACCCCCGGACAGGGAGGAGCACCCCTCCACTTT. Amino acid sequence: CASTPGQGGAPLHF.

The V gene is TRBV2, the J gene TRBJ1-1, with D possibly TRBD1 on 6 matching bases. The CDR3 is made up of 15 amino acids. The V gene's germline CDR1 is SNHLY and CDR2 FYNNEI. The V and J ends lost 4 bases and 1 base respectively, with 13 bases between them. In DNA, the CDR3 is TGTGCCAGCAGTGTGTACTCAGGGGCGAACACTGAAGCTTTCTTT. It codes for CASSVYSGANTEAFF.

The rearrangement uses TRBV6-1 and TRBJ2-3; 11 bases are a match to TRBD1. The V segment lost 4 bases and the J segment 0 bases; nucleotides outside the gene matches: 15. CDR1 and CDR2 (germline): MNHNS, SASEGT. CDR3 length: 20 amino acids. The CDR3 DNA reads TGTGCCAGCAGTGGGGTTGCGGACAGGGGGCGAATTAGTAGCACAGATACGCAGTATTTT. As protein: CASSGVADRGRISSTDTQYF.

V is TRBV20-1 and J is TRBJ2-4; D could derive from TRBD1 or TRBD2 (6 bases each). The better agreement between TRBJ2-7 and the DNA end casts doubt on the J call. Germline CDR1 and CDR2: DFQATT and SNEGSKA (reference sequence). The CDR3 contains 12 residues. The CDR3 loop is CSAEGGSYEQYF. The CDR3 DNA reads TGCAGTGCCGAGGGGGGTAGCTACGAGCAGTACTTC.

This clonotype has more than one count but fewer than ten. This chain uses TRBV7-3 with TRBJ1-6, with D tentatively TRBD1 (6 bases). V dropped 1 base and J dropped 7 bases, with 8 bases sitting between them. The CDR3 covers 14 residues. Looked up from germline, CDR1 is SGHTA and CDR2 is FQGTGA. CDR3 sequence (DNA): TGTGCCAGCAGCTTAAAGGGGGTCAATTCACCCCTCCACTTT. It translates to CASSLKGVNSPLHF.

In its sample, this clonotype was seen a few times. The chain employs TRBV29-1 and TRBJ1-2; D call uncertain. CDR3 length: 14 amino acids. From germline, CDR1 is SQVTM and CDR2 ANQGSEA. Trimming removed 3 bases at V and 3 bases at J, with 14 bases between. In DNA form, the CDR3 reads TGCAGCGTTGATCGCTCCCTCGGAGACTATGGCTACACCTTC. Translated: CSVDRSLGDYGYTF.

There are a few counts of this clonotype. The rearrangement links TRBV24-1 to TRBJ2-3; no clear D. Germline CDR1 KGHDR, CDR2 SFDVKD. There are 13 residues in the CDR3. The germline V and J ends were trimmed by 1 base and 6 bases, with 7 bases remaining between them. Here the CDR3 reads CATSDFPEDTQYF. DNA for the CDR3: TGTGCCACCAGTGATTTCCCAGAGGATACGCAGTATTTT.

CDR3 in DNA: TGTGCCAGCAGCTTACAGGGGTCGGGACCCTACGAGCAGTACTTC. It is translated as CASSLQGSGPYEQYF. The V gene is TRBV7-2, the J gene TRBJ2-7, with D possibly being TRBD1 (6 bases). Germline CDR1 and CDR2: SGHTA and FQGNSA. Trimming stripped 2 bases from V and 2 bases from J, with 13 bases between. The CDR3 length is 15 residues.

The table lists this clonotype with a count of one. The chain recombines TRBV12-3 or TRBV12-4 with TRBJ2-7; 7 positions match TRBD1. With V trimmed by 6 bases and J by 6 bases, 26 bases remained unmatched. This CDR3 spans 19 amino acids. As DNA, the CDR3 is TGTGCCAGCAGGCTAGTCCCCACCCCGGGACAGCAAGGGAATTGCGAGCAGTACTTC. This encodes CASRLVPTPGQQGNCEQYF.

V gene TRBV20-1 combines with J gene TRBJ2-1; 10 nucleotides agree with TRBD2. From germline, CDR1 is DFQATT and CDR2 SNEGSKA (reference sequence). J gave up 4 bases and V 1 base, and 7 bases lay outside the gene matches. This CDR3 contains 16 residues. CDR3 DNA sequence: TGCAGTGCTAGAGCCCATTTAGCGGGGGGATACAATGAGCAGTTCTTC. Translation: CSARAHLAGGYNEQFF.

This clonotype was counted only a few times. The genes are TRBV15 and TRBJ1-4, with D possibly matching TRBD1 (5 bases). The V end was cut by 4 bases, the J end by 6 bases, with 6 bases between. Per the germline V gene, CDR1 is LNHNV and CDR2 is YYDKDF (reference sequence). The CDR3 extends over 12 amino acids. Here the CDR3 DNA reads TGTGCCACCAGCAAAGGGGATGAAAAACTGTTTTTT. Its protein product is CATSKGDEKLFF.

Notes on this clonotype: The limits of the CDR3 on the DNA are not certain, so only TCRdb's listed CDR3 is given. The chain combines TRBV6-5 with TRBJ2-1; TRBD2 reflects the table's D call only, with no check against the DNA. The CDR3 sequence runs 16 residues, both termini included. The V gene's germline CDR1 is MNHEY and CDR2 SVGAGI. The CDR3 region is CASSSSVTSGYNEQFF.

The V and J genes are TRBV4-2 and TRBJ2-7; TRBD2 agrees at 7 bases. In germline, CDR1 is LGHNA, CDR2 YNFKEQ. The length of the CDR3 is 15 residues. The J segment lost 4 bases and the V segment lost 0 bases, leaving 6 bases of the junction unmatched. The CDR3 sequence is CASSQDYRGGYEQYF. The CDR3, as DNA: TGTGCCAGCAGCCAAGATTACCGGGGAGGGTACGAGCAGTACTTC.

This clonotype has only a few counts. The chain carries TRBV20-1 and TRBJ2-7; D unclear. This CDR3 spans 13 amino acids. Germline loops: CDR1 DFQATT, CDR2 SNEGSKA (reference sequence). V was trimmed by 3 bases and J by 4 bases, leaving 13 bases between them. DNA for the CDR3: TGCAGTGCTAGGGGCTCGTCTGCGTACGAGCAGTACTTC. This gives the protein CSARGSSAYEQYF.

V usage is TRBV9 and J usage is TRBJ2-3; 11 bases agree with TRBD1. V lost 2 bases, J lost 6 bases, and 5 bases stayed unmatched. The CDR3 totals 15 residues. Germline values: CDR1 SGDLS, CDR2 YYNGEE. CDR3 bases: TGTGCCAGCAGCGTGGGACAGGGGGGATATGATACGCAGTATTTT. Its translation: CASSVGQGGYDTQYF.

The J gene is TRBJ2-5, the V gene TRBV10-3; D might be TRBD1 (5 bases). The CDR3 totals 13 residues. With 4 bases removed from V and 11 bases from J, the gap between germline ends came to 17 bases. Germline assignment: CDR1 ENHRY and CDR2 SYGVKD. CDR3 nucleotides: TGTGCCATCAGTGCGAAAGGGGATGATGAGCAGTACTTC. Its protein is CAISAKGDDEQYF.

This chain links TRBV2 with TRBJ1-5; no clear D gene. The CDR3 contains 13 residues. In germline, CDR1 is SNHLY, CDR2 FYNNEI. The V gene lost 4 bases and the J gene lost 9 bases, with 13 bases spanning the gap. This CDR3 reads CASSAEGDRPQHF. In DNA form, the CDR3 reads TGTGCCAGCAGTGCTGAAGGAGATCGGCCCCAGCATTTT.

This clonotype appeared a few times. The V call is TRBV29-1, the J call TRBJ1-1, with 8 positions matching TRBD1. V dropped 7 bases and J dropped 1; count of bases not matched to a gene: 2. The V gene's germline CDR1 is SQVTM and CDR2 ANQGSEA. The length of the CDR3 is 12 residues. The CDR3 loop is CSGQGANTEAFF. The CDR3 DNA is TGCAGCGGTCAGGGGGCGAACACTGAAGCTTTCTTT.

This chain uses TRBV27 with TRBJ1-2; 8 bases agree with TRBD1. V was pared by 6 bases and J by 4 bases, with 13 bases of the junction left unmatched. Germline CDR1 MNHEY, CDR2 SMNVEV (reference sequence). This CDR3 region has 16 residues. CDR3 region: CASRPGGGLASYGYTF. DNA for the CDR3: TGTGCCAGCAGGCCAGGGGGCGGGTTGGCTTCCTATGGCTACACCTTC.

The V gene is TRBV21-1, the J gene TRBJ1-5. TRBV21-1 is assigned pseudogene status. There are 15 residues in the CDR3. Written as DNA, the CDR3 is TGTGCCAGCAGCAAAGACGGTGGGGGCAATCAGCCCCAGCATTTT. Translation: CASSKDGGGNQPQHF.

Of note for this clonotype: The junction departs from the called germline gene at one end, perhaps through a read error. This chain connects TRBV25-1 to TRBJ1-2; 9 nucleotides match TRBD1. Germline-derived CDR1 and CDR2 are MGHDK and SYGVNS. The CDR3 runs 15 residues. The CDR3 bases are TGTGCCAGCAGTGGACAGGGGGAGGCTAATTATGGCTACACCTTC. It specifies CASSGQGEANYGYTF.

The chain links TRBV6-6 to TRBJ2-6; tentative D call: TRBD1 (5 bases). Trimming removed 7 bases from V and 0 bases from J, with 10 bases in between. Germline V gives CDR1 MNHNY, CDR2 SVGAGI (reference sequence). This CDR3 has 15 amino acids. The CDR3: CASTQGASGANVLTF. The CDR3 DNA follows: TGTGCCAGCACCCAAGGGGCCTCTGGGGCCAACGTCCTGACTTTC.

The chain has TRBV2 and TRBJ1-2; 7 bases are a match to TRBD1. V shed 4 bases and J 4 bases; nucleotides not matched to a gene: 3. The CDR3 runs 13 residues. The germline CDR1 and CDR2 sequences are SNHLY and FYNNEI. The CDR3 loop is CASSGRGTYGYTF. In DNA form, the CDR3 reads TGTGCCAGCAGTGGCAGGGGGACCTATGGCTACACCTTC. Supplemented by reference TRBV2 and TRBJ1-2, the full variable domain reads EPEVTQTPSHQVTQMGQEVILRCVPISNHLYFYWYRQILGQKVEFLVSFYNNEISEKSEIFDDQFSVERPDGSNFTLKIRSTKLEDSAMYFCASSGRGTYGYTFGSGTRLTVV.

This clonotype has a handful of counts. This chain uses TRBV3-1 with TRBJ2-1; 9 positions agree with TRBD2. The germline V gene encodes CDR1 LGHDT and CDR2 YNNKEL (reference sequence). J lost 5 bases, V lost 4 bases, and 6 bases had no gene match. CDR3 length: 15 amino acids. The CDR3: CASSRGLAWDNEQFF. In nucleotides, the CDR3 is TGTGCCAGCAGCCGTGGACTAGCGTGGGACAATGAGCAGTTCTTC.